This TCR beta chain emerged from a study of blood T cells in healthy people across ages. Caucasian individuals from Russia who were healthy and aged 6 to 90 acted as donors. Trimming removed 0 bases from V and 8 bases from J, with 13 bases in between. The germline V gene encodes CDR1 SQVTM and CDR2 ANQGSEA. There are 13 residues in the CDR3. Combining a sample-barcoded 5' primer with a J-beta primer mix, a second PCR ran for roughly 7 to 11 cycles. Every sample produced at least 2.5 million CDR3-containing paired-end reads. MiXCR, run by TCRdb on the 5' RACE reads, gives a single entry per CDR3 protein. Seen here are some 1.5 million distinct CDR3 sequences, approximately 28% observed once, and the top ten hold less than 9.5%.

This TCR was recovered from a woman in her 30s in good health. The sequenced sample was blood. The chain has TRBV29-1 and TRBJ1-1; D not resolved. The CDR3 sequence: CSVEDFGDLEAFF. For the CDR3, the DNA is TGCAGCGTTGAAGATTTCGGGGATCTGGAAGCTTTCTTT.